The 4 T cell receptor beta chains given below trace back to one sample, sequenced in a study of patients and donors after allogeneic stem cell transplantation. TCRdb re-analysed the RT-PCR reads in MiXCR, keeping a single row per CDR3 protein. The table includes 920,000 or so distinct CDR3 sequences, over 15% detected once. The sequenced material came from blood, either unsorted or a sorted T cell fraction (not recorded which). The source is a human donor who was either an allogeneic HSCT recipient or a stem cell or donor lymphocyte infusion donor (not recorded which). It is not recorded whose cells these are; they may come from a transplant donor.

The gene calls are TRBV15 and TRBJ2-1, with unresolved D. Per germline, CDR1 LNHNV and CDR2 YYDKDF (reference sequence). Trimming cost V 0 bases and J 3 bases, with 12 bases left between them. The CDR3 covers 16 residues. The chain's CDR3 is CATSRDRRSHYNEQFF. The CDR3 DNA reads TGTGCCACCAGCAGAGATCGCCGTAGTCACTACAATGAGCAGTTCTTC.

The rearrangement joins TRBV6-5 to TRBJ1-1, with no clear D. V was cut by 7 bases and J by 4 bases, with 10 bases left in between. CDR1 is MNHEY, CDR2 SVGAGI, per germline. The CDR3 loop spans 12 amino acids. CDR3 sequence reads: CASTRGGTEAFF. The CDR3 bases are TGTGCCAGCACTCGGGGAGGCACTGAAGCTTTCTTT.

Only a few counts were recorded for this clonotype. J is TRBJ2-3 and V is TRBV7-9; 9 bases match TRBD2. V lost 7 bases, J lost 2 bases, and 7 bases stayed unmatched. CDR3 length equals 15 residues. Germline V CDR1 and CDR2: SEHNR, FQNEAQ (reference sequence). CDR3 protein: CASTPPGLATDTQYF. The CDR3 nucleotides are TGTGCCAGCACGCCACCGGGACTAGCCACAGATACGCAGTATTTT. The whole variable domain, remainder taken from reference TRBV7-9 and TRBJ2-3, is DTGVSQNPRHKITKRGQNVTFRCDPISEHNRLYWYRQTLGQGPEFLTYFQNEAQLEKSRLLSDRFSAERPKGSFSTLEIQRTEQGDSAMYLCASTPPGLATDTQYFGPGTRLTVL.

This chain uses TRBV27 with TRBJ2-7; the D call may be TRBD1 or TRBD2 (5 bases each). This CDR3 has 14 amino acids. Looked up from germline, CDR1 is MNHEY and CDR2 is SMNVEV (reference sequence). V was shortened by 5 bases and J by 4 bases, with 15 bases between the two germline ends. The CDR3, as DNA: TGTGCCAGCAGTATACCGGGGACCCTTTACGAGCAGTACTTC. Translated, it gives CASSIPGTLYEQYF.